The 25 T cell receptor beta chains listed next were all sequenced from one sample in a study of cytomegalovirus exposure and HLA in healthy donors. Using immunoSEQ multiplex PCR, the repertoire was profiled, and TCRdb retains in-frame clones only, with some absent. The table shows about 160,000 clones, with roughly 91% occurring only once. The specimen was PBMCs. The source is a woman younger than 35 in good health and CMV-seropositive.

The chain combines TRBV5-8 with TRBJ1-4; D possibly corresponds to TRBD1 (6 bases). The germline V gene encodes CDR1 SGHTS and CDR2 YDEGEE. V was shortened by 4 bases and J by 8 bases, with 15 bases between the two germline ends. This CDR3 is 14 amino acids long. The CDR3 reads CASSTRDTGEKLFF. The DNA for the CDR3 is TGTGCCAGCAGCACCCGGGACACGGGGGAAAAACTGTTTTTT.

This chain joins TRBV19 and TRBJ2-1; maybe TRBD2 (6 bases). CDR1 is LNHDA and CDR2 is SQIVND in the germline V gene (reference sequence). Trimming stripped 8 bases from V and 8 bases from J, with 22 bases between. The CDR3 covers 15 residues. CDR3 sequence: CASSLMGGGGDEQFF. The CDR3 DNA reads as TGTGCCAGTTCGTTAATGGGGGGAGGAGGGGATGAGCAGTTCTTC.

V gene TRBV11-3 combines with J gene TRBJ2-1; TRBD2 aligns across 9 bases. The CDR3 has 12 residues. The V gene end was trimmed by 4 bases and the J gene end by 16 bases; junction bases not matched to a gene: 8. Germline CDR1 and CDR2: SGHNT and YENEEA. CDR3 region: CASSSDLSGRFF. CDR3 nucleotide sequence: TGTGCCAGCAGCTCCGACCTTAGCGGGAGATTCTTC.

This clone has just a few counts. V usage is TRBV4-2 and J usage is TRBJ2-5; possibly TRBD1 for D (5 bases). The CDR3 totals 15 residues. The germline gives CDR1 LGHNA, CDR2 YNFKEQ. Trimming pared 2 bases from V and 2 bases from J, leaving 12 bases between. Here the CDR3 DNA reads TGTGCCAGCAGCCAAAATCCAACAGGACAAGAGACCCAGTACTTC. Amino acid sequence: CASSQNPTGQETQYF.

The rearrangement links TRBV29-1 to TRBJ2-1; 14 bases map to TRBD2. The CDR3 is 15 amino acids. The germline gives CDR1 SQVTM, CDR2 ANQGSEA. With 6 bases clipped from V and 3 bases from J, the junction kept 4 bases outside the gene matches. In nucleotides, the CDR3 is TGCAGCGTGCTGGGGACTAGCGGGAGCTACAATGAGCAGTTCTTC. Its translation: CSVLGTSGSYNEQFF.

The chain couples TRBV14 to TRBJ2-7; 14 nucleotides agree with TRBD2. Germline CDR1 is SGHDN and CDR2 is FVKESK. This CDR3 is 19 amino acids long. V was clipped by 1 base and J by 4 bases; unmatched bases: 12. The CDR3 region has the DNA TGTGCCAGCAGCCAAGGCATTGCGACTAGCGGGAGGGCCAGGTACGAGCAGTACTTC. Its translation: CASSQGIATSGRARYEQYF.

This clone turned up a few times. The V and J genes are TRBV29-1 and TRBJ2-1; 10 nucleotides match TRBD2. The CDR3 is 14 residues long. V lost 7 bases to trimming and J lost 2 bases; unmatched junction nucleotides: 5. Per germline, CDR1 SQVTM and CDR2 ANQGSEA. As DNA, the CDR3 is TGCAGCGCCGCAGCGGGAGGGACCTACAATGAGCAGTTCTTC. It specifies CSAAAGGTYNEQFF.

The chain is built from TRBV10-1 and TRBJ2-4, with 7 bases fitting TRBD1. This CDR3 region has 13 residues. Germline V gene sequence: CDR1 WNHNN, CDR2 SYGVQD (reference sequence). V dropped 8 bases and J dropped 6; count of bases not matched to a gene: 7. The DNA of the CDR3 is TGCGCCAGCCAAGGGGGCCCCTCAAACATTCAGTACTTC. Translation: CASQGGPSNIQYF.

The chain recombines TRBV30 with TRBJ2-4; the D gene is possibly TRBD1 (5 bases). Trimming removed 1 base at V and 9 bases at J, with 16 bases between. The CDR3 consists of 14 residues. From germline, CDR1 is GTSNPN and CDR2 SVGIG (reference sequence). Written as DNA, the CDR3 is TGTGCCTGGAGTGCGTGGGGCCTCGGCAGCATTCAGTACTTC. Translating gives CAWSAWGLGSIQYF. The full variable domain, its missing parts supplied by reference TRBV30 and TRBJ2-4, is SQTIHQWPATLVQPVGSPLSLECTVEGTSNPNLYWYRQAAGRGLQLLFYSVGIGQISSEVPQNLSASRPQDRQFILSSKKLLLSDSGFYLCAWSAWGLGSIQYFGAGTRLSVL.

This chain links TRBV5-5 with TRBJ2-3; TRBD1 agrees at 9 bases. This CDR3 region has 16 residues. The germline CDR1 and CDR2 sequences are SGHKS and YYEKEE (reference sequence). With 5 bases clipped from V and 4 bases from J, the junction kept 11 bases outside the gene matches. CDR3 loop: CASSYDPGQGPDTQYF. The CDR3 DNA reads TGTGCCAGCAGTTATGATCCGGGACAGGGTCCAGATACGCAGTATTTT.

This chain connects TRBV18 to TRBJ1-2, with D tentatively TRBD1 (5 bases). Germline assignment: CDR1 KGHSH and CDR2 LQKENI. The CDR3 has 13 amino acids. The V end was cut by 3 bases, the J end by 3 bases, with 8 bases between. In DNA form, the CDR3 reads TGTGCCAGCTCACCTTCGACAGACTATGGCTACACCTTC. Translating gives CASSPSTDYGYTF.

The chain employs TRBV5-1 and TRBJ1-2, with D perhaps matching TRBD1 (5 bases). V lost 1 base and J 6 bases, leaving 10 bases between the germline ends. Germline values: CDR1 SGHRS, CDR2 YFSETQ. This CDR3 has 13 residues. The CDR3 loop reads CASSLRQRDGYTF. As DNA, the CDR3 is TGCGCCAGCAGCTTGCGACAGCGGGATGGCTACACCTTC.

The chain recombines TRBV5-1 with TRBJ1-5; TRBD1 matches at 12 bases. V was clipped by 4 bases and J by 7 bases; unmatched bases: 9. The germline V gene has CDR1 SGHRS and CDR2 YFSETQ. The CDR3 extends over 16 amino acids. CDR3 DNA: TGCGCCAGCAGCACCGGGACAGGGGGCTACGGCCAGCCCCAGCATTTT. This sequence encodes CASSTGTGGYGQPQHF.

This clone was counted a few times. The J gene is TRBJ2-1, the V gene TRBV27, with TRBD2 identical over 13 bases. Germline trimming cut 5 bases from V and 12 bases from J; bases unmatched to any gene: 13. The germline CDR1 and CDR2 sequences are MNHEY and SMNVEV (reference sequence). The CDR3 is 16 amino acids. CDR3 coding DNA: TGTGCCAGCAGTCCGAGACTAGCGGGAGGCCTTGATTGGCAGTTCTTC. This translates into CASSPRLAGGLDWQFF.

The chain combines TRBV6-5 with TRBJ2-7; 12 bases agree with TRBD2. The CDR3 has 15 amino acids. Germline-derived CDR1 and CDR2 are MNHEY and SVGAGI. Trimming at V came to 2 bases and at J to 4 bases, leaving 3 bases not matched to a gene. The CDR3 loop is CASSYRLAGAYEQYF. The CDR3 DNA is TGTGCCAGCAGTTACAGACTAGCGGGAGCTTACGAGCAGTACTTC.

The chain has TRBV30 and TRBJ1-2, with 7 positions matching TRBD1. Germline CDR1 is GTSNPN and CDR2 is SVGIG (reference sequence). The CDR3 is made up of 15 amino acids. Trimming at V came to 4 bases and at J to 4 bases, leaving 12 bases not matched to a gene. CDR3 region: CAWNRLGQPLYGYTF. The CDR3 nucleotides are TGTGCCTGGAATAGGCTGGGACAGCCCCTCTATGGCTACACCTTC. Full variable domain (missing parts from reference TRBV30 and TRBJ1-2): SQTIHQWPATLVQPVGSPLSLECTVEGTSNPNLYWYRQAAGRGLQLLFYSVGIGQISSEVPQNLSASRPQDRQFILSSKKLLLSDSGFYLCAWNRLGQPLYGYTFGSGTRLTVV.

The CDR3 region has the DNA TGTGCCAGCAGCCCGGCGGGCAGGGGGGCGGAGACCCAGTACTTC. This gives the protein CASSPAGRGAETQYF. The chain uses TRBV7-9 and TRBJ2-5; tentatively, D is TRBD1 (7 bases). Germline-derived CDR1 and CDR2 are SEHNR and FQNEAQ (reference sequence). The CDR3 sequence is 15 residues long. V lost 5 bases and J 5 bases, leaving 18 bases between the germline ends.

This chain's CDR3 is CASSLGVWGLAGVAYNEQFF. CDR3 sequence (DNA): TGCGCCAGCAGCTTGGGAGTTTGGGGACTAGCGGGAGTAGCCTACAATGAGCAGTTCTTC. This rearrangement joins TRBV5-1 to TRBJ2-1; 14 nucleotides match TRBD2. Germline V CDR1 and CDR2: SGHRS, YFSETQ. Trimming at V came to 0 bases and at J to 2 bases, leaving 10 bases not matched to a gene. CDR3 size: 20 residues.

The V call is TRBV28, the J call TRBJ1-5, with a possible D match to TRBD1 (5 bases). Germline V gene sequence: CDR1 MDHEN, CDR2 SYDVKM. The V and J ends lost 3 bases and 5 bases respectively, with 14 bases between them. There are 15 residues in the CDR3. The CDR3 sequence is CASSFPGQVHQPQHF. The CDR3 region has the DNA TGTGCCAGCAGTTTTCCAGGACAAGTCCATCAGCCCCAGCATTTT.

The DNA of the CDR3 is TGTGCCAGTAGGGGGTGGCAGGGTCGGGATCAGCCCCAGCATTTT. Its translation: CASRGWQGRDQPQHF. The chain employs TRBV19 and TRBJ1-5; a possible D gene is TRBD1 (5 bases). The CDR3 extends over 15 amino acids. Looked up from germline, CDR1 is LNHDA and CDR2 is SQIVND (reference sequence). V was clipped by 6 bases and J by 5 bases, with 17 bases between them.

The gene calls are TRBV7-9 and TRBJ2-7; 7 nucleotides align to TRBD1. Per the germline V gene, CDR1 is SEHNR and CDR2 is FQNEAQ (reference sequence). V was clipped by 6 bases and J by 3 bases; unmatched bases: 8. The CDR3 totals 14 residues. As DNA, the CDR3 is TGTGCCAGCAGGAAGGGGGACAGTGACTACGAGCAGTACTTC. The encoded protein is CASRKGDSDYEQYF. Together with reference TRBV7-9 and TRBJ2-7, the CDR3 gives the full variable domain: DTGVSQNPRHKITKRGQNVTFRCDPISEHNRLYWYRQTLGQGPEFLTYFQNEAQLEKSRLLSDRFSAERPKGSFSTLEIQRTEQGDSAMYLCASRKGDSDYEQYFGPGTRLTVT.

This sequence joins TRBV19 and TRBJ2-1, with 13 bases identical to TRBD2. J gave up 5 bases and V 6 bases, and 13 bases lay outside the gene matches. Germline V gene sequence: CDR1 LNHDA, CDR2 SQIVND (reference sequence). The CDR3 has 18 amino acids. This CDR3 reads CASRGGKTSGRSHNEQFF. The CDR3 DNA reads TGTGCCAGTAGAGGAGGGAAGACTAGCGGGAGGTCCCACAATGAGCAGTTCTTC.

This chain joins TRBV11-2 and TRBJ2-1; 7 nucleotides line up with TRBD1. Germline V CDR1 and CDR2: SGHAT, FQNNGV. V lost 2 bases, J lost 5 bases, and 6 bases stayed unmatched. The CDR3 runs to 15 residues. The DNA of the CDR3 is TGTGCCAGCAGCTTAATACAGGGGTCCCACAATGAGCAGTTCTTC. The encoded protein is CASSLIQGSHNEQFF. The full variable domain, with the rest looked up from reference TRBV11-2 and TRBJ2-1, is EAGVAQSPRYKIIEKRQSVAFWCNPISGHATLYWYQQILGQGPKLLIQFQNNGVVDDSQLPKDRFSAERLKGVDSTLKIQPAKLEDSAVYLCASSLIQGSHNEQFFGPGTRLTVL.

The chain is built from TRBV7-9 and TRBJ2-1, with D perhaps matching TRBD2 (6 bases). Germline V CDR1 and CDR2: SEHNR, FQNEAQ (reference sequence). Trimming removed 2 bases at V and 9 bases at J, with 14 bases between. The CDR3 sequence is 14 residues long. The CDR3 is CASSLILAGGEQFF. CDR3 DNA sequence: TGTGCCAGCAGCTTAATCCTAGCCGGGGGTGAGCAGTTCTTC.

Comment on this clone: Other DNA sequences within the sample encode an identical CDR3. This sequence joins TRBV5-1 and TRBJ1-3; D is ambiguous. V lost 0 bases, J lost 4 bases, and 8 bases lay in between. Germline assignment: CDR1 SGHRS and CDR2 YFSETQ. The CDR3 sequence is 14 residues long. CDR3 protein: CASSLAGSGNTIYF. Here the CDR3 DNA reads TGCGCCAGCAGCTTGGCGGGTTCGGGAAACACCATATATTTT.